The 6 T cell receptor beta chains reported below all come from one sample, sequenced in a study of cytomegalovirus exposure and HLA in healthy donors. The primer mix had 60 Vbeta and 13 Jbeta primers. The method was immunoSEQ multiplex PCR; TCRdb's version includes in-frame clones alone and lacks a portion of them. This table has 110,000 to 150,000 clones, around four fifths appearing once. Material for sequencing was PBMCs. These receptors all stem from a boy between 2 and 10 years old in good health and CMV-seronegative.

This chain uses TRBV5-4 with TRBJ2-7, with 7 bases lining up with TRBD2. This CDR3 region has 12 residues. Germline-derived CDR1 and CDR2 are SGHNT and YYREEE (reference sequence). After removal of 0 bases from V and 6 bases from J, the junction contained 0 bases not matched to a gene. The chain's CDR3 is CASSLAGGEQYF. CDR3 bases: TGTGCCAGCAGCTTGGCGGGAGGCGAGCAGTACTTC.

The chain recombines TRBV29-1 with TRBJ2-2; 8 nucleotides agree with TRBD1. Germline CDR1 and CDR2: SQVTM and ANQGSEA. With 6 bases clipped from V and 6 bases from J, the junction kept 6 bases outside the gene matches. The CDR3 consists of 13 residues. The CDR3 protein is CSVMDRAAGELFF. In nucleotides, the CDR3 is TGCAGCGTGATGGACAGGGCCGCCGGGGAGCTGTTTTTT.

The V call is TRBV5-1, the J call TRBJ1-5; D gene ambiguous. Germline assignment: CDR1 SGHRS and CDR2 YFSETQ. The CDR3 length is 16 residues. The ends were cut back, 2 bases at V and 6 bases at J, with 18 bases in the middle. The CDR3 spells CASSFTWRSVRQPQHF. CDR3 in DNA: TGCGCCAGCAGCTTTACTTGGAGAAGCGTTCGTCAGCCCCAGCATTTT.

This chain uses TRBV6-5 with TRBJ1-2; a possible D gene is TRBD1 (6 bases). Looked up from germline, CDR1 is MNHEY and CDR2 is SVGAGI. The V gene lost 4 bases and the J gene lost 7 bases, with 16 bases spanning the gap. The CDR3 runs to 14 residues. CDR3 loop: CASSFSRGASGYTF. The CDR3 region has the DNA TGTGCCAGCAGTTTCTCCAGGGGCGCGTCTGGCTACACCTTC.

The chain couples TRBV7-3 to TRBJ1-5; tentatively, D is TRBD1 (5 bases). Germline CDR1 is SGHTA and CDR2 is FQGTGA. V was shortened by 5 bases and J by 6 bases, with 17 bases between the two germline ends. The CDR3 runs 15 residues. CDR3 amino acids: CASSPRAGLAQPQHF. The DNA for the CDR3 is TGTGCCAGCAGCCCACGTGCAGGGCTGGCTCAGCCCCAGCATTTT.

This clone was detected only a few times. This chain uses TRBV6-5 with TRBJ1-6; 10 bases map to TRBD1. CDR3 length: 14 residues. Trimming removed 4 bases from V and 7 bases from J; junction bases left unmatched: 1. Germline V gives CDR1 MNHEY, CDR2 SVGAGI. The CDR3 region is CASSWTGGNSPLHF. CDR3 in DNA: TGTGCCAGCAGTTGGACAGGGGGAAATTCACCCCTCCACTTT.